The sequence of this TCR beta chain was determined in a study of PD-1 blockade in classical Hodgkin lymphoma. The CDR3 extends over 11 amino acids. Germline CDR1 reads MGHDK; CDR2 reads SYGVNS. Trimming pared 3 bases from V and 3 bases from J, leaving 1 base between. Assay: immunoSEQ multiplex PCR; the TCRdb copy retains only in-frame clones and omits some. The sample lists more than 70,000 clones; about 90% were seen once. Every patient relapsed after autologous stem cell transplantation, and brentuximab vedotin exposure varied. The genes are TRBV25-1 and TRBJ2-3; D gene uncertain. This clonotype was sampled from a human donor with classical Hodgkin lymphoma. The sample here was peripheral blood mononuclear cells (PBMCs), taken before the second cycle of nivolumab. CDR3 loop: CASSDTDTQYF. As DNA, the CDR3 is TGTGCCAGCAGTGATACAGATACGCAGTATTTT.